This entry lists 23 T cell receptor beta chains sequenced from one sample in a study of blood T cell repertoires in COVID-19. This table comes from immunoSEQ multiplex PCR, and its TCRdb copy is limited to in-frame clones, with some not included. The sample includes approximately 470,000 clones, roughly 90% of them seen just once. The material sequenced was PBMCs or T cells enriched from blood (not recorded which). The receptor source for this set is a woman in her late teens or twenties who had recovered from COVID-19.

The rearrangement uses TRBV2 and TRBJ1-5, with 7 bases fitting TRBD1. This CDR3 has 14 residues. The germline V gene encodes CDR1 SNHLY and CDR2 FYNNEI. With V trimmed by 3 bases and J by 7 bases, 6 bases remained unmatched. The CDR3 spells CASSETGRGQPQHF. Here the CDR3 DNA reads TGTGCCAGCAGTGAGACAGGGCGGGGACAGCCCCAGCATTTT.

V gene TRBV21-1 combines with J gene TRBJ1-6; TRBD1 was called by the table and not checked on the DNA. TRBV21-1 is an annotated pseudogene. CDR3 size: 18 residues. CDR3 region: CASSKGGTGQRNNSPLHF. CDR3 coding DNA: TGTGCCAGCAGCAAAGGCGGGACAGGGCAAAGAAATAATTCACCCCTCCACTTT.

The chain links TRBV19 to TRBJ1-2; 10 positions match TRBD1. The junction had 10 bases not matched to a gene; V was cut back by 5 bases and J by 1 base. This CDR3 spans 17 amino acids. Germline V lookup: CDR1 LNHDA, CDR2 SQIVND (reference sequence). The CDR3 DNA reads as TGTGCCAGTAGTCCGTCCCGGGACAGGGGTGGTAACTATGGCTACACCTTC. Amino acids: CASSPSRDRGGNYGYTF.

This clone was counted a single time. The J gene is TRBJ2-3, the V gene TRBV30, with 7 bases aligning to TRBD1. Germline CDR1 GTSNPN, CDR2 SVGIG (reference sequence). V lost 1 base to trimming and J lost 5 bases; unmatched junction nucleotides: 9. The CDR3 is 15 amino acids. The CDR3 nucleotides are TGTGCCTGGAGTGGATCGACAGGGCCCGGAGATACGCAGTATTTT. It encodes CAWSGSTGPGDTQYF.

The chain links TRBV28 to TRBJ1-3, with unresolved D. This CDR3 has 15 amino acids. Trimming took off 6 bases at V and 4 bases at J, with 16 bases between the two ends. The germline V gene encodes CDR1 MDHEN and CDR2 SYDVKM. As DNA, the CDR3 is TGTGCCAGCAGGCGCGGGATTCTCGAAGGAAACACCATATATTTT. As protein: CASRRGILEGNTIYF.

The chain combines TRBV28 with TRBJ2-1, with 10 bases aligning to TRBD2. Germline values: CDR1 MDHEN, CDR2 SYDVKM. The ends lost 5 bases at V and 8 bases at J; junction bases unmatched: 9. The CDR3 runs to 15 residues. The CDR3 DNA sequence: TGTGCCAGCAGTATAAGCGGGGGGGCCATCCATGAGCAGTTCTTC. Translated: CASSISGGAIHEQFF.

V and J are TRBV19 and TRBJ2-3; TRBD2 might be the D (5 bases). V was trimmed by 7 bases and J by 6 bases, leaving 11 bases between them. Germline V gene data show CDR1 as LNHDA and CDR2 as SQIVND (reference sequence). This CDR3 is 12 amino acids long. The CDR3 loop reads CASKDSRDTQYF. CDR3 nucleotides: TGTGCCAGTAAGGACTCAAGGGATACGCAGTATTTT.

This chain uses TRBV9 with TRBJ1-1; D ambiguous. The CDR3 runs 13 residues. Germline CDR1 and CDR2: SGDLS and YYNGEE. V was cut by 0 bases and J by 3 bases, with 6 bases left in between. The CDR3 spells CASSVALYTEAFF. CDR3 DNA: TGTGCCAGCAGCGTAGCTTTGTACACTGAAGCTTTCTTT.

The gene calls are TRBV29-1 and TRBJ2-2; the match to TRBD2 covers 11 bases. Germline CDR1 SQVTM, CDR2 ANQGSEA. The V gene end was trimmed by 7 bases and the J gene end by 6 bases; junction bases not matched to a gene: 4. The CDR3 is made up of 13 amino acids. The CDR3 DNA reads TGCAGCGGGCAGACTAGCGGGGCCGGGGAGCTGTTTTTT. Its translation is CSGQTSGAGELFF.

V usage is TRBV5-1 and J usage is TRBJ2-7; the match to TRBD1 covers 9 bases. Germline CDR1 reads SGHRS; CDR2 reads YFSETQ. There are 14 residues in the CDR3. With V trimmed by 7 bases and J by 2 bases, 7 bases remained unmatched. In DNA, the CDR3 is TGCGCCAGCCGCGGTGGGACAGGGACCTACGAGCAGTACTTC. It encodes CASRGGTGTYEQYF.

As for this clone: Other nucleotide sequences in the sample specify the same CDR3. The chain employs TRBV2 and TRBJ1-2; TRBD1 aligns across 10 bases. The V gene's germline CDR1 is SNHLY and CDR2 FYNNEI. V lost 4 bases to trimming and J lost 8 bases; unmatched junction nucleotides: 4. There are 13 residues in the CDR3. CDR3 in DNA: TGTGCCAGCAGTGGACAGGGGGCAGGGGGCTACACCTTC. It encodes CASSGQGAGGYTF.

This clone has only one observation. J is TRBJ1-6 and V is TRBV28; 9 bases line up with TRBD1. Per the germline V gene, CDR1 is MDHEN and CDR2 is SYDVKM. The CDR3 has 18 amino acids. V lost 6 bases and J lost 10; bases outside the gene matches: 19. The CDR3 sequence is CASSPFHRGRHWGSPLHF. The CDR3 nucleotides are TGTGCCAGCAGCCCATTTCACAGGGGGCGGCACTGGGGGTCACCCCTCCACTTT.

The chain has TRBV11-2 and TRBJ2-5; D possibly corresponds to TRBD2 (6 bases). Trimming pared 0 bases from V and 2 bases from J, leaving 13 bases between. The CDR3 loop spans 16 amino acids. Germline assignment: CDR1 SGHAT and CDR2 FQNNGV. The CDR3 region has the DNA TGTGCCAGCAGCTTAGAGGGTCCGGGGGTTCAAGAGACCCAGTACTTC. Protein product: CASSLEGPGVQETQYF.

The rearrangement uses TRBV6-1 and TRBJ1-2; D is uncertain. The germline V gene has CDR1 MNHNS and CDR2 SASEGT. Trimming stripped 2 bases from V and 7 bases from J, with 8 bases between. The CDR3 covers 12 residues. The CDR3 sequence: CASSEYAGGYTF. CDR3 sequence (DNA): TGTGCCAGCAGTGAATATGCAGGTGGCTACACCTTC.

The chain combines TRBV7-8 with TRBJ1-1; D ambiguous. In germline, CDR1 is SGHVS, CDR2 FQNEAQ. The CDR3 length is 13 residues. Trimming took 9 bases from V and 4 from J, leaving 15 bases between them. CDR3 protein: CARATPEGTEAFF. The CDR3 bases are TGTGCCAGGGCTACACCCGAGGGCACTGAAGCTTTCTTT.

A note on this clone: This specimen includes other DNA sequences encoding the same CDR3. V usage is TRBV2 and J usage is TRBJ1-5; D not resolved. Trimming shortened V by 2 bases and J by 3 bases, and 5 bases separated the two germline ends. There are 13 residues in the CDR3. The germline V gene has CDR1 SNHLY and CDR2 FYNNEI. The CDR3 sequence is CASSEQSNQPQHF. The CDR3, as DNA: TGTGCCAGCAGTGAACAGTCCAATCAGCCCCAGCATTTT.

The CDR3 region is CASSQDRDGGYNEQFF. CDR3 nucleotides: TGCGCCAGCAGCCAAGATCGGGACGGGGGCTACAATGAGCAGTTCTTC. The chain carries TRBV4-1 and TRBJ2-1, with a weak D call TRBD2 (6 bases). This CDR3 is built from 16 residues. V was shortened by 0 bases and J by 3 bases, with 12 bases between the two germline ends. The germline V gene encodes CDR1 MGHRA and CDR2 YSYEKL.

This clone was seen more than once but under ten times. J is TRBJ1-2 and V is TRBV4-1; no reliable D call. The length of the CDR3 is 16 residues. Germline V lookup: CDR1 MGHRA, CDR2 YSYEKL. The V end was cut by 0 bases, the J end by 2 bases, with 13 bases between. The CDR3 DNA reads TGCGCCAGCAGCCAAGATCTGGTGGCGGGGAACTATGGCTACACCTTC. It yields the protein CASSQDLVAGNYGYTF.

As DNA, the CDR3 is TGTGCCAGTAGGATTAGCGGGGCGTCGACCGGGGAGCTGTTTTTT. Its protein is CASRISGASTGELFF. The J gene is TRBJ2-2, the V gene TRBV19, with TRBD2 matching 8 bases. The ends lost 6 bases at V and 5 bases at J; junction bases unmatched: 8. The CDR3 runs to 15 residues. Germline values: CDR1 LNHDA, CDR2 SQIVND (reference sequence). Filled out from reference TRBV19 and TRBJ2-2, the complete variable domain reads DGGITQSPKYLFRKEGQNVTLSCEQNLNHDAMYWYRQDPGQGLRLIYYSQIVNDFQKGDIAEGYSVSREKKESFPLTVTSAQKNPTAFYLCASRISGASTGELFFGEGSRLTVL.

In this sample, this clone turned up a few times. This chain links TRBV3-1 (or the pseudogene TRBV3-2) with TRBJ2-7; 8 nucleotides agree with TRBD1. The CDR3 extends over 16 amino acids. Germline assignment: CDR1 LGHDT and CDR2 YNNKEL (reference sequence). Unmatched junction bases numbered 12, after V lost 1 base and J lost 7 bases. CDR3 sequence reads: CASSQGFRGPYREQYF. DNA for the CDR3: TGTGCCAGCAGCCAAGGATTCAGGGGGCCCTATCGAGAGCAGTACTTC.

The chain uses TRBV15 and TRBJ1-2; the D gene is possibly TRBD1 (5 bases). The CDR3 sequence is 15 residues long. Germline CDR1 is LNHNV and CDR2 is YYDKDF (reference sequence). Trimming shortened V by 6 bases and J by 4 bases, and 18 bases separated the two germline ends. The CDR3 here is CATSVSTGRPYGYTF. CDR3 in DNA: TGTGCCACCAGTGTCTCCACAGGCCGCCCCTATGGCTACACCTTC.

The V call is TRBV3-1 (or the pseudogene TRBV3-2), the J call TRBJ1-2; D perhaps matches TRBD1 (5 bases). Germline V gives CDR1 LGHDT, CDR2 YNNKEL (reference sequence). CDR3 length equals 14 residues. V lost 4 bases and J 8 bases, leaving 17 bases between the germline ends. The CDR3 DNA reads TGTGCCAGCAGCCTAACTATAAGGGGTGACGGCTACACCTTC. Its translation is CASSLTIRGDGYTF.

This chain connects TRBV5-1 to TRBJ1-4; 7 positions agree with TRBD1. Germline V lookup: CDR1 SGHRS, CDR2 YFSETQ. V lost 4 bases, J lost 4 bases, and 10 bases stayed unmatched. The CDR3 is made up of 16 amino acids. The CDR3 DNA reads as TGCGCCAGCAGCCAAGGGGTGGGACAGTTTAATGAAAAACTGTTTTTT. It translates to CASSQGVGQFNEKLFF.